Below, 27 T cell receptor beta chains from the same sample are listed, as sequenced in a study of blood T cell repertoires in COVID-19. Method: immunoSEQ multiplex PCR; TCRdb's copy keeps in-frame clones and lacks some. The table records some 510,000 clones, over 75% of them present only once. The sample comprised PBMCs or T cells enriched from blood (not recorded which). These receptors were collected from a middle-aged woman who had recovered from COVID-19.

This clone came up many times. The chain couples TRBV11-3 to TRBJ2-2; D is perhaps TRBD2 (5 bases). The CDR3 is 13 amino acids. Trimming took 5 bases from V and 6 from J, leaving 10 bases between them. Germline V gene lookup returns CDR1 SGHNT and CDR2 YENEEA. CDR3 sequence reads: CASSQRDPGELFF. The DNA for the CDR3 is TGTGCCAGCAGCCAACGGGATCCCGGGGAGCTGTTTTTT.

The chain carries TRBV4-3 and TRBJ2-7, with a tentative D call TRBD2 (6 bases). Germline values: CDR1 LGHNA, CDR2 YSLEER. Trimming left V 4 bases short and J 2 bases short, with 15 bases between. The CDR3 runs 15 residues. CDR3 residues: CASSPGTSSPYEQYF. The CDR3 DNA reads as TGCGCCAGCAGCCCAGGGACTTCCAGTCCCTACGAGCAGTACTTC.

This chain joins TRBV10-1 and TRBJ2-1, with TRBD2 matching 10 bases. CDR3 length: 15 amino acids. Germline CDR1 is WNHNN and CDR2 is SYGVQD (reference sequence). V lost 3 bases to trimming and J lost 5 bases; unmatched junction nucleotides: 4. The CDR3 sequence is CASSESLAGDNEQFF. The CDR3 DNA reads as TGCGCCAGCAGTGAAAGCCTAGCGGGGGACAATGAGCAGTTCTTC.

The chain carries TRBV15 and TRBJ1-2; D might be TRBD1 (6 bases). The CDR3 has 14 amino acids. Germline-derived CDR1 and CDR2 are LNHNV and YYDKDF (reference sequence). V was cut by 0 bases and J by 6 bases, with 11 bases left in between. Written as DNA, the CDR3 is TGTGCCACCAGCAGAGATCTCCGACAGGATGGCTACACCTTC. It codes for CATSRDLRQDGYTF.

This sequence joins TRBV25-1 and TRBJ1-4; D gene ambiguous. V lost 1 base and J 2 bases, leaving 5 bases between the germline ends. CDR1 and CDR2 from the germline V gene are MGHDK and SYGVNS. The CDR3 spans 14 residues. CDR3 residues: CASSESGTNEKLFF. The CDR3 nucleotides are TGTGCCAGCAGTGAATCGGGTACTAATGAAAAACTGTTTTTT.

The chain is built from TRBV30 and TRBJ1-2; D gene uncertain. Per the germline V gene, CDR1 is GTSNPN and CDR2 is SVGIG (reference sequence). V shed 3 bases and J shed 7 bases, with 18 bases lying between them. The CDR3 runs 14 residues. The CDR3 protein is CAWSGTLNYGGYTF. The CDR3 DNA follows: TGTGCCTGGAGCGGAACTCTGAACTACGGTGGCTACACCTTC.

This rearrangement joins TRBV7-9 to TRBJ2-7; D is perhaps TRBD2 (5 bases). This CDR3 comprises 14 residues. The germline CDR1 and CDR2 sequences are SEHNR and FQNEAQ (reference sequence). V lost 4 bases and J 4 bases, leaving 14 bases between the germline ends. Written as DNA, the CDR3 is TGTGCCAGCAGCTCCCCCCGGAGGATGTACGAGCAGTACTTC. It is translated as CASSSPRRMYEQYF.

The chain links TRBV5-6 to TRBJ2-5; no firm D call. The CDR3 totals 16 residues. V was trimmed by 4 bases and J by 5 bases, leaving 21 bases between them. Per the germline V gene, CDR1 is SGHDT and CDR2 is YYEEEE. The CDR3 region has the DNA TGTGCCAGCAGCCCAACACAGTCTCTTTATACGGAGACCCAGTACTTC. Translated, it gives CASSPTQSLYTETQYF.

This chain connects TRBV6-2 or TRBV6-3 to TRBJ2-3; 7 positions agree with TRBD2. The J segment lost 6 bases and the V segment lost 5 bases, leaving 2 bases of the junction unmatched. CDR3 length: 12 amino acids. The V gene's germline CDR1 is MNHEY and CDR2 SVGEGT. CDR3: CASSTGGDTQYF. CDR3 sequence (DNA): TGTGCCAGCAGTACCGGGGGGGATACGCAGTATTTT.

The CDR3 DNA sequence: TGTGCCAGCAGCTTGTGGACTAGCGGGGCCTACGAGCAGTACTTC. Its translation: CASSLWTSGAYEQYF. V and J are TRBV7-2 and TRBJ2-7; 12 nucleotides agree with TRBD2. V lost 3 bases, J lost 2 bases, and 2 bases stayed unmatched. This CDR3 spans 15 amino acids. In germline, CDR1 is SGHTA, CDR2 FQGNSA.

V is TRBV4-3 and J is TRBJ2-1, with 11 bases that match TRBD2. V gave up 0 bases and J gave up 5 bases; unmatched junction bases: 6. Germline V gives CDR1 LGHNA, CDR2 YSLEER. The CDR3 has 17 amino acids. CDR3 sequence: CASSQDRGSGRDNEQFF. CDR3 in DNA: TGCGCCAGCAGCCAAGATCGGGGTAGCGGGAGGGACAATGAGCAGTTCTTC.

This clone was seen a single time. The chain employs TRBV28 and TRBJ1-1; 7 bases are a match to TRBD1. J was trimmed by 5 bases and V by 6 bases; bases with no gene match: 6. Looked up from germline, CDR1 is MDHEN and CDR2 is SYDVKM. The CDR3 consists of 13 residues. In nucleotides, the CDR3 is TGTGCCAGCAGCAGACAGGGTAGAACTGAAGCTTTCTTT. Translation gives CASSRQGRTEAFF.

The CDR3 DNA reads as TGCGCCAGCAGCCAAGACCTACCAGGGTATGGCTACACCTTC. This sequence encodes CASSQDLPGYGYTF. This rearrangement joins TRBV4-1 to TRBJ1-2; a possible D gene is TRBD1 (5 bases). The V gene's germline CDR1 is MGHRA and CDR2 YSYEKL. The germline V and J ends were trimmed by 0 bases and 5 bases, with 10 bases remaining between them. The CDR3 has 14 amino acids.

The genes are TRBV21-1 and TRBJ1-5. TRBV21-1 is classified as a pseudogene. The CDR3 loop spans 23 amino acids. The chain's CDR3 is CASSKDAPPTSSPQVGTNQPQHF. In DNA form, the CDR3 reads TGTGCCAGCAGCAAAGACGCCCCCCCGACTTCGTCCCCTCAAGTCGGAACAAATCAGCCCCAGCATTTT.

The rearrangement links TRBV5-6 to TRBJ2-7, with 12 bases matching TRBD1. Germline CDR1 reads SGHDT; CDR2 reads YYEEEE. The J segment lost 3 bases and the V segment lost 3 bases, leaving 10 bases of the junction unmatched. CDR3 length: 17 residues. The CDR3 spells CASSYTPGTGGNYEQYF. CDR3 DNA: TGTGCCAGCAGCTACACTCCTGGGACAGGGGGCAACTACGAGCAGTACTTC.

The rearrangement links TRBV7-9 to TRBJ1-4; 7 bases agree with TRBD1. The CDR3 extends over 16 amino acids. Germline loops: CDR1 SEHNR, CDR2 FQNEAQ (reference sequence). Trimming cost V 0 bases and J 7 bases; bases outside gene matches: 8. The CDR3 loop reads CASSLALGQAVEKLFF. DNA for the CDR3: TGTGCCAGCAGCTTAGCTCTAGGACAGGCCGTTGAAAAACTGTTTTTT.

The chain carries TRBV3-1 (or the pseudogene TRBV3-2) and TRBJ1-1; no definite D call. Germline V CDR1 and CDR2: LGHDT, YNNKEL (reference sequence). The germline V and J ends were trimmed by 7 bases and 1 base, with 10 bases remaining between them. The CDR3 length is 13 residues. The CDR3 nucleotides are TGTGCCAGCACCGGTCGGTCGAACACTGAAGCTTTCTTT. It encodes CASTGRSNTEAFF.

CDR3 sequence (DNA): TGTGCCAGCTCACCCGACTACGGTTCCTCCTACGAGCAGTACTTC. Encoded protein: CASSPDYGSSYEQYF. The rearrangement joins TRBV18 to TRBJ2-7, with D tentatively TRBD2 (5 bases). The V end lost 3 bases, the J end lost 0 bases, and 12 bases lay between the germline ends. This CDR3 contains 15 residues. Germline assignment: CDR1 KGHSH and CDR2 LQKENI.

The V gene is TRBV6-5, the J gene TRBJ1-5; D uncertain. V was cut by 9 bases and J by 5 bases, with 14 bases left in between. The CDR3 runs 13 residues. Germline V lookup: CDR1 MNHEY, CDR2 SVGAGI. CDR3 sequence (DNA): TGTGCCAGAGAGATGTGCACAGATCAGCCCCAGCATTTT. Encoded protein: CAREMCTDQPQHF.

The gene calls are TRBV11-2 and TRBJ2-1, with 9 nucleotides matching TRBD1. The junction had 2 bases not matched to a gene; V was cut back by 4 bases and J by 1 base. Germline V gives CDR1 SGHAT, CDR2 FQNNGV. The length of the CDR3 is 15 residues. This CDR3 is CASSSGQGSYNEQFF. The CDR3 DNA reads as TGTGCCAGCAGCTCGGGACAGGGATCCTACAATGAGCAGTTCTTC.

The DNA for the CDR3 is TGTGCCAGCAGCCAAGGCAGACAGGGGCTTAATTCACCCCTCCACTTT. Amino acid sequence: CASSQGRQGLNSPLHF. The chain employs TRBV14 and TRBJ1-6; 8 bases match TRBD1. The CDR3 has 16 residues. CDR1 SGHDN and CDR2 FVKESK come from the germline V gene. Trimming took 1 base from V and 6 from J; bases not matched to a gene: 5.

The chain recombines TRBV18 with TRBJ2-7; TRBD1 matches 7 bases. This CDR3 is built from 13 residues. CDR1 is KGHSH and CDR2 is LQKENI in the germline V gene. With V trimmed by 2 bases and J by 6 bases, 4 bases remained unmatched. The CDR3, as DNA: TGTGCCAGCTCACCAAAGACAGGGACCGAGCAGTACTTC. It encodes CASSPKTGTEQYF. Variable domain in full (rest from reference TRBV18 and TRBJ2-7): NAGVMQNPRHLVRRRGQEARLRCSPMKGHSHVYWYRQLPEEGLKFMVYLQKENIIDESGMPKERFSAEFPKEGPSILRIQQVVRGDSAAYFCASSPKTGTEQYFGPGTRLTVT.

The chain uses TRBV4-3 and TRBJ2-2; 7 nucleotides agree with TRBD1. Germline V CDR1 and CDR2: LGHNA, YSLEER. This CDR3 is built from 16 residues. V shed 4 bases, J shed 1 base, and the junction held 6 bases outside the gene matches. CDR3 sequence reads: CASSPLGQQNTGELFF. In nucleotides, the CDR3 is TGCGCCAGCAGCCCGTTGGGACAGCAGAACACCGGGGAGCTGTTTTTT.

The gene calls are TRBV6-5 and TRBJ1-5; D is unresolved. Germline-derived CDR1 and CDR2 are MNHEY and SVGAGI. The CDR3 consists of 14 residues. The germline V and J ends were trimmed by 5 bases and 9 bases, with 17 bases remaining between them. CDR3 nucleotides: TGTGCCAGCAGTACCGGGAAGAATGTCGTGCCCCAGCATTTT. The encoded protein is CASSTGKNVVPQHF.

The J gene is TRBJ2-7, the V gene TRBV7-9; 12 bases line up with TRBD1. CDR1 is SEHNR and CDR2 is FQNEAQ in the germline V gene (reference sequence). This CDR3 comprises 16 residues. With V trimmed by 5 bases and J by 3 bases, 8 bases remained unmatched. CDR3 sequence: CASSLTGTGGNYEQYF. CDR3 coding DNA: TGTGCCAGCAGCCTTACCGGGACAGGGGGCAACTACGAGCAGTACTTC.

This chain joins TRBV4-1 and TRBJ1-2; tentative D call: TRBD1 (5 bases). V dropped 2 bases and J dropped 4 bases, with 20 bases sitting between them. The germline CDR1 and CDR2 sequences are MGHRA and YSYEKL. The CDR3 length is 17 residues. As DNA, the CDR3 is TGCGCCAGCAGCCAAACTCTCAACAACAGGACGCTCTATGGCTACACCTTC. Protein sequence: CASSQTLNNRTLYGYTF.

CDR3 nucleotide sequence: TGTGCCAGCAGTTCGGGAACTACCGCCTACGAGCAGTACTTC. Amino acids: CASSSGTTAYEQYF. The rearrangement joins TRBV27 to TRBJ2-7, with D possibly matching TRBD2 (5 bases). The CDR3 sequence is 14 residues long. The germline V gene encodes CDR1 MNHEY and CDR2 SMNVEV (reference sequence). Trimming left V 4 bases short and J 2 bases short, with 12 bases between.